The clone carrying this TCR beta chain was recorded many times. Its antigen remains unidentified. Germline V CDR1 and CDR2: SGHKS, YYEKEE (reference sequence). The CDR3 has 15 residues. The junction had 5 bases not matched to a gene; V was cut back by 1 base and J by 4 bases. The sample belongs to a study of T cells after yellow fever vaccination. Study-wide background: SMART-Seq v4 Ultra Low Input served to prepare low-cell-number fractions. Overall study findings and caveats: Abundant contaminating clonotypes from the bulk population could appear in FACS-sorted repertoires. Boosting was followed by the reappearance of most primary-vaccination clones (just under 97% CD4, 88% CD8). The CD4 and CD8 compartments had a small share of their clonotypes in common.

Each CDR3 protein is one row after TCRdb ran MiXCR on the 5' RACE reads. The sample includes around 310,000 distinct CDR3 sequences, around 4% of them seen just once. The receptor's source is a man younger than 30 who received the YFV17D yellow fever vaccine. This sample comprised PBMCs, obtained on the day of the yellow fever booster vaccination. J is TRBJ1-5 and V is TRBV5-5; 7 nucleotides agree with TRBD1. In DNA form, the CDR3 reads TGTGCCAGCAGCTTGACAGGGGTGGGTAATCAGCCCCAGCATTTT. Amino acid sequence: CASSLTGVGNQPQHF.